This T cell receptor (beta chain) was recovered during a study of beta chain features in type 1 diabetes. V was clipped by 6 bases and J by 1 base; unmatched bases: 4. The CDR3 contains 15 residues. Germline assignment: CDR1 MDHEN and CDR2 SYDVKM. Study results and limitations: Patients showed naive, central memory and Treg TCRB repertoires that appeared more similar than those of healthy donors. PCR might favor shorter templates, but any such skew would affect patients and controls equally. TCRB CDR3 length was moderately but significantly reduced in all four CD4+ subsets of Type 1 diabetes patients.

This clone was counted a few times. Its target is not known. The sequenced template was cDNA made from the entire isolated RNA. Clones were sequenced by immunoSEQ multiplex PCR, and TCRdb holds only the in-frame ones, with some missing. The data hold about 650,000 clones, with roughly 12% observed a single time. This receptor was identified in a young man with type 1 diabetes. This chain links TRBV28 with TRBJ2-2; 8 positions agree with TRBD1. The material sequenced was naive CD4+ T cells from blood. CDR3 coding DNA: TGTGCCAGCAGAACGGGACAGGTGAACACCGGGGAGCTGTTTTTT. This translates into CASRTGQVNTGELFF.